A selection of T cell receptor beta chains follows, all from one sample in a study of T cell repertoires in ileal Crohn's disease. The method was immunoSEQ multiplex PCR; TCRdb's version includes in-frame clones alone and lacks a portion of them. The sample lists around 8,500 clones, approximately 96% seen once, with around 0.22% in the top ten. Sequencing was done on a sample of ileal tissue. The origin of the receptors is an adult with Crohn's disease. The CDR3 runs from the conserved cysteine through the conserved F or W. The D gene is left open where the match is weak. Size is stated for part of the rows, as once, few or many counts, or as a class when the clone is expanded.

v_gene	abundance	d_gene	j_gene	CDR3aa	CDR3nt
TRBV5-4	NA	TRBD2	TRBJ2-6	CASSSGLAGNRRSGANVLTF	TGTGCCAGCAGCTCTGGACTAGCGGGGAACAGGCGCTCTGGGGCCAACGTCCTGACTTTC
TRBV6-5	NA	TRBD1	TRBJ1-6	CASGKQGSNSPLHF	TGTGCCAGCGGAAAACAGGGGAGTAATTCACCCCTCCACTTT
TRBV5-1	NA	NA	TRBJ2-1	CASSGREQQNEQFF	TGCGCCAGCAGCGGACGGGAGCAGCAGAATGAGCAGTTCTTC
TRBV7-6	NA	TRBD1	TRBJ2-1	CASRRTGSGYNEQFF	TGTGCCAGCAGGCGGACAGGGTCTGGTTACAATGAGCAGTTCTTC
TRBV2	NA	TRBD2	TRBJ2-3	CASRERIAGGPSDTQYF	TGTGCCAGCAGGGAGAGAATAGCGGGGGGGCCCTCAGATACGCAGTATTTT
TRBV2	NA	TRBD1	TRBJ1-5	CASRRDSGNQPQHF	TGTGCCAGCAGACGGGACAGTGGCAATCAGCCCCAGCATTTT
TRBV18	NA	NA	TRBJ2-1	CASSRSSGTRQDNEQFF	TGTGCCAGCTCGCGCAGCTCCGGGACTCGACAAGACAATGAGCAGTTCTTC
TRBV27	once	TRBD2	TRBJ2-1	CASSPGLAGNYNEQFF	TGTGCCAGCAGCCCAGGACTAGCGGGGAACTACAATGAGCAGTTCTTC
TRBV6-1	NA	TRBD2	TRBJ2-1	CASRLERGFNEQFF	TGTGCCAGCCGGCTGGAGCGGGGGTTCAATGAGCAGTTCTTC
TRBV5-1	NA	NA	TRBJ1-4	CASSYGTHQFSELFF	TGCGCCAGCAGCTACGGGACTCACCAATTCTCGGAACTGTTTTTT
TRBV7-6	NA	NA	TRBJ2-3	CASSLSGRDTQYF	TGTGCCAGCAGCCTAAGCGGTCGGGATACGCAGTATTTT
TRBV7-2	NA	TRBD2	TRBJ2-1	CASSSLVPQRGTYNEQFF	TGTGCCAGCAGCTCTTTGGTCCCCCAGCGGGGGACCTACAATGAGCAGTTCTTC
TRBV15	once	NA	TRBJ1-2	CATSRDIPEGGYTF	TGTGCCACCAGCAGAGATATTCCTGAGGGTGGCTACACCTTC
TRBV4-3	NA	TRBD2	TRBJ2-3	CASSQDPTSGGQYF	TGCGCCAGCAGCCAAGATCCAACTAGCGGGGGGCAGTATTTT
TRBV10-3	NA	TRBD1	TRBJ1-5	CATDPDRDVGQPQHF	TGTGCCACCGACCCAGACAGGGATGTGGGCCAGCCCCAGCATTTT
TRBV4-1	NA	NA	TRBJ2-3	CASSLGRTYTDTQYF	TGCGCCAGCAGCCTCGGGAGAACTTACACAGATACGCAGTATTTT
TRBV11-2	NA	NA	TRBJ2-1	CASKGQFNYNEQFF	TGTGCCAGCAAGGGGCAGTTCAATTACAATGAGCAGTTCTTC
TRBV2	NA	NA	TRBJ1-5	CASSADRHNQPQHF	TGTGCCAGCAGTGCAGACAGACACAATCAGCCCCAGCATTTT
TRBV28	NA	TRBD2	TRBJ2-3	CASNRLAGGSAHGTDTQYF	TGTGCCAGCAACAGACTAGCGGGGGGGTCCGCACATGGCACAGATACGCAGTATTTT
TRBV5-1	NA	NA	TRBJ1-5	CASRRHPGGRVLSNQPQHF	TGCGCCAGCAGACGTCATCCCGGGGGTCGGGTCCTAAGCAATCAGCCCCAGCATTTT
TRBV6-5	NA	NA	TRBJ1-1	CASRIRGSEAFF	TGTGCCAGCAGGATTAGGGGTTCTGAAGCTTTCTTT
TRBV5-1	NA	NA	TRBJ2-3	CASSLEFGGTDTQYF	TGCGCCAGCAGCTTGGAGTTCGGAGGGACAGATACGCAGTATTTT
TRBV7-6	NA	TRBD2	TRBJ2-3	CASSLRARLAGVTSTDTQYF	TGTGCCAGCAGCTTAAGGGCCAGACTAGCGGGGGTAACTAGCACAGATACGCAGTATTTT
TRBV5-1	NA	NA	TRBJ2-7	CASSLGPSGDYEQYF	TGCGCCAGCAGCTTGGGTCCTTCAGGGGACTACGAGCAGTACTTC
TRBV9	NA	NA	TRBJ1-2	CASSQIRGPNYGYTF	TGTGCCAGCAGCCAGATCAGGGGCCCTAACTATGGCTACACCTTC
TRBV19	NA	NA	TRBJ1-1	CASSIVRGRTEAFF	TGTGCCAGTAGTATAGTAAGGGGCCGGACTGAAGCTTTCTTT
TRBV30	NA	TRBD1	TRBJ1-1	CAWSRAGGSEAFF	TGTGCCTGGAGTAGGGCAGGGGGCTCTGAAGCTTTCTTT
TRBV11-2	NA	NA	TRBJ2-3	CASSLVFGGTGTYTDTQYF	TGTGCCAGCAGCTTAGTGTTTGGGGGAACAGGGACCTACACAGATACGCAGTATTTT